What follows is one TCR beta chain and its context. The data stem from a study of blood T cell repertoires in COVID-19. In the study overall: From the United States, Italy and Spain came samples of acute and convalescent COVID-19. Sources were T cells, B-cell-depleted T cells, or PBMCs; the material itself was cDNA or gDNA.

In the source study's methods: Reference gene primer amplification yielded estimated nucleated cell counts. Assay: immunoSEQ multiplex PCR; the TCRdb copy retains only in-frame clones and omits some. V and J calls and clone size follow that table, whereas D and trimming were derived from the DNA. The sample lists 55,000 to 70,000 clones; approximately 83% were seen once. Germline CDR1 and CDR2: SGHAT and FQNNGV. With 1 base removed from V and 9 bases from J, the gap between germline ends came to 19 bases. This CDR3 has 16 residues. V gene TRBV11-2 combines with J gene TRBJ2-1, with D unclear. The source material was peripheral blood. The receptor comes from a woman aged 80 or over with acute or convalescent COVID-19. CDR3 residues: CASSLGGPVKESEQFF. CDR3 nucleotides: TGTGCCAGCAGCTTAGGCGGCCCCGTTAAGGAGAGTGAGCAGTTCTTC.